In its sample, the clone carrying this TCR beta chain was seen many times. Its antigen remains unidentified. The entry originates in a study of Graves' ophthalmopathy and Graves' hyperthyroidism. Ophthalmopathy cases showed moderate-to-severe activity, scoring CAS ≥3 and NOSPECS ≥4, with duration under 3 months. Amplifying from RNA transcripts, the study obtained TCR beta CDR3 regions. RT-PCR in the first round used HTBI primers; a second-round multiplex PCR followed. TCRdb passed the multiplex PCR reads through MiXCR, listing each CDR3 protein once. Of roughly 170,000 distinct CDR3 sequences listed, just under 40% are singletons. Findings and caveats of the study: Blood was where most expanded thyroid clonotypes above 0.001 frequency also turned up. For separating ophthalmopathy from stable hyperthyroidism, a 13-signature model gave under 90% sensitivity and approximately 80% specificity.

What was sequenced was peripheral blood. The clonotype originates from a man aged 25-40 years with Graves' ophthalmopathy.

The CDR3 DNA sequence: TGTGCCAGCAGTTTCAGGGGCCGGTATAATTCACCCCTCCACTTT. This sequence encodes CASSFRGRYNSPLHF. V is TRBV27 and J is TRBJ1-6, with D tentatively TRBD1 (6 bases). Germline V gene sequence: CDR1 MNHEY, CDR2 SMNVEV (reference sequence). This CDR3 is 15 amino acids long. V was cut by 3 bases and J by 4 bases, with 10 bases left in between.